This TCR beta chain was observed in a study of vaccination and CD4 T cells after COVID-19. Trimming removed 1 base at V and 4 bases at J, with 19 bases between. From germline, CDR1 is LNHDA and CDR2 SQIVND (reference sequence). The CDR3 contains 18 residues. A few counts support this clonotype. Its antigen is unidentified. Sequence data for DNA of cultured CD4+ T cells were generated by the Oncomine TCR Beta short-read assay. TCRdb independently ran MiXCR on the PCR reads; one entry per CDR3 protein. The profile shows 15,000 or so distinct CDR3 sequences, about 41% of them singletons. Regarding treatment: roughly 11-day PBMC culture with coronavirus spike peptide pools or control peptides (ViraFEST assay).

This chain links TRBV19 with TRBJ2-2; the D is unclear. This receptor was identified in a human donor who had recovered from COVID-19. The sequenced material came from CD4+ T cells from blood, cultured in vitro. The CDR3 nucleotides read TGTGCCAGTAGTATAGTCCCCCCCTTCCACCGAGCCACCGGGGAGCTGTTTTTT. Translating gives CASSIVPPFHRATGELFF.